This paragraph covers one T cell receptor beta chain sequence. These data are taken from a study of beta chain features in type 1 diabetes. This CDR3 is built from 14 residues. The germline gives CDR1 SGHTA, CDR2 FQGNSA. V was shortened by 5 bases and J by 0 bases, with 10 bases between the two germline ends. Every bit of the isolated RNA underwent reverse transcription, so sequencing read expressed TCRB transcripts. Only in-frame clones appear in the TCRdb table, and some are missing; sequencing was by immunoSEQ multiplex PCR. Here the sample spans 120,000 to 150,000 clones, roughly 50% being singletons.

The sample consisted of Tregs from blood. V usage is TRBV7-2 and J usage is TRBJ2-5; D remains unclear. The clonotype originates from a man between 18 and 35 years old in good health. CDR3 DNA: TGTGCCAGCAGCCCAGCACAGTACCAAGAGACCCAGTACTTC. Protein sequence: CASSPAQYQETQYF.